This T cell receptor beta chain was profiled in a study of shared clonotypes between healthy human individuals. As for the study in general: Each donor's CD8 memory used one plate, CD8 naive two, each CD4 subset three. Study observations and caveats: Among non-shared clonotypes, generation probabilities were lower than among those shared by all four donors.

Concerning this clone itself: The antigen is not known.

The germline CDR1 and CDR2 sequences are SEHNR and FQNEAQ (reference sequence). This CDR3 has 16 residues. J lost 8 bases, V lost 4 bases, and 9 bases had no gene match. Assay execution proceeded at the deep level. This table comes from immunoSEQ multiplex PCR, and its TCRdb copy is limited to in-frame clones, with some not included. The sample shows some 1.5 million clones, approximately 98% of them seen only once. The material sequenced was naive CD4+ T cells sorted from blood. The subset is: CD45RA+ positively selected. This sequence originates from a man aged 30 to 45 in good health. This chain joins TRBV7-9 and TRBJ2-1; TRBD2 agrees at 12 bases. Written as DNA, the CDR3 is TGTGCCAGCAGCTGGAACAGACTAGCGGGAGTCTATGAGCAGTTCTTC. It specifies CASSWNRLAGVYEQFF.